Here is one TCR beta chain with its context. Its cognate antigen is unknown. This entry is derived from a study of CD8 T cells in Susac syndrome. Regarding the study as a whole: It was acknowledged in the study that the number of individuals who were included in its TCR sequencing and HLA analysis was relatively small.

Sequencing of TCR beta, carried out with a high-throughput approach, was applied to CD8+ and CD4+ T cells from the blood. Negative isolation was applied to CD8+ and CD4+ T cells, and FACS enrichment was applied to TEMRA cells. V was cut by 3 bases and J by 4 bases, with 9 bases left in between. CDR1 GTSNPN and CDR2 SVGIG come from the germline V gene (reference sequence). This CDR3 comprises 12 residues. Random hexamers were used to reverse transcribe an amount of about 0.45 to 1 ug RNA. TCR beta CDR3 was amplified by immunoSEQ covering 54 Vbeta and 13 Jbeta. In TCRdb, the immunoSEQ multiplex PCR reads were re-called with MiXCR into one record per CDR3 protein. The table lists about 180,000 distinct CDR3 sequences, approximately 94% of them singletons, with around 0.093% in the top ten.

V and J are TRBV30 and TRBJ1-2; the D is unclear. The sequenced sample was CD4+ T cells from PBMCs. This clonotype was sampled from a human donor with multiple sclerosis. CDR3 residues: CAWRSISYGYTF. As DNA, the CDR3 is TGTGCCTGGAGGAGCATTTCCTATGGCTACACCTTC.